This passage covers 8 T cell receptor beta chains from one sample sequenced in a study of blood T cell repertoires in COVID-19. The method was immunoSEQ multiplex PCR; TCRdb's version includes in-frame clones alone and lacks a portion of them. Found here are 300,000 to 400,000 clones, roughly 90% of them singletons; the top ten hold about 3.9%. The sample taken for sequencing was peripheral blood. These receptors originate from a woman between 45 and 65 years old with active or convalescent COVID-19.

V usage is TRBV6-5 and J usage is TRBJ1-2; the match to TRBD1 covers 8 bases. After removal of 7 bases from V and 6 bases from J, the junction contained 7 bases not matched to a gene. Germline V gene data show CDR1 as MNHEY and CDR2 as SVGAGI. CDR3 length equals 13 residues. CDR3 DNA: TGTGCCAGCAAAAAGGGGGGACAGGATGGCTACACCTTC. It translates to CASKKGGQDGYTF.

V is TRBV7-9 and J is TRBJ1-1; D uncertain. Trimming took off 7 bases at V and 11 bases at J, with 17 bases between the two ends. The length of the CDR3 is 12 residues. Per germline, CDR1 SEHNR and CDR2 FQNEAQ (reference sequence). This CDR3 reads CASTLGSLEAFF. The CDR3 DNA follows: TGTGCCAGCACCCTTGGGTCTCTGGAGGCTTTCTTT.

The count of this clone is one. The V and J genes are TRBV7-9 and TRBJ1-2; 7 nucleotides align to TRBD1. Trimming cost V 0 bases and J 3 bases; bases outside gene matches: 13. In germline, CDR1 is SEHNR, CDR2 FQNEAQ (reference sequence). The CDR3 has 18 residues. The CDR3 bases are TGTGCCAGCAGCTTAGCACCCAGGGGGAAGATGATGGACTATGGCTACACCTTC. Residues: CASSLAPRGKMMDYGYTF.

This clone was seen once. The junction departs from germline at one end; a sequencing error may be responsible. This chain connects TRBV5-1 to TRBJ1-4, with D possibly TRBD1 on 5 matching bases. Germline assignment: CDR1 SGHRS and CDR2 YFSETQ. The CDR3 contains 14 residues. CDR3 in DNA: TGCGCCAGCAGCTTGCGGGCGTCGGGGGAAAGACTGTTTTTT. Translating gives CASSLRASGERLFF.

The rearrangement links TRBV11-3 to TRBJ2-7, with D tentatively TRBD2 (7 bases). The CDR3 has 14 residues. Germline V CDR1 and CDR2: SGHNT, YENEEA. V was clipped by 5 bases and J by 5 bases, with 16 bases between them. The CDR3 loop is CASSPRQGGDEQYF. The CDR3 DNA follows: TGTGCCAGCAGCCCAAGACAAGGGGGGGACGAGCAGTACTTC.

This clone was seen a single time. The J gene is TRBJ2-1, the V gene TRBV7-2; a weak D match, TRBD1 (5 bases). The CDR3 has 13 amino acids. CDR1 is SGHTA, CDR2 FQGNSA, per germline. The ends were cut back, 1 base at V and 10 bases at J, with 11 bases in the middle. The CDR3 region is CASSLVGRQEQFF. CDR3 DNA sequence: TGTGCCAGCAGCTTAGTGGGGCGACAGGAGCAGTTCTTC.

The rearrangement uses TRBV15 and TRBJ1-4; TRBD1 matches 9 bases. CDR1 is LNHNV and CDR2 is YYDKDF in the germline V gene (reference sequence). Trimming cost V 1 base and J 10 bases; bases outside gene matches: 10. The CDR3 length is 16 residues. For the CDR3, the DNA is TGTGCCACCAGCAGAGGGGACAGGGAGTATCAAGGAAAACTGTTTTTT. Protein product: CATSRGDREYQGKLFF.

J is TRBJ2-7 and V is TRBV12-3 or TRBV12-4; TRBD1 agrees at 8 bases. With V trimmed by 6 bases and J by 6 bases, 7 bases remained unmatched. The CDR3 contains 13 residues. In DNA form, the CDR3 reads TGTGCCAGCAGCATGGACAGGGTGAGCGAGCAGTACTTC. This sequence encodes CASSMDRVSEQYF.